The T cell receptor beta chain under discussion was sequenced for a study of vaccination and CD4 T cells after COVID-19. The treatment: roughly 10-day PBMC culture with coronavirus spike peptide pools or control peptides (ViraFEST assay). A single count supports this clonotype. Antigen specificity is unknown. Researchers used the Oncomine TCR Beta short-read assay to sequence DNA from cultured CD4+ T cells. TCRdb recomputed calls from the PCR reads with MiXCR, one row per CDR3 protein. The table records several thousand distinct CDR3 sequences, roughly 78% of them present only once. The sample comprised CD4+ T cells from blood, cultured in vitro. The clonotype originates from a human donor who had recovered from COVID-19.

The CDR3 protein is CASSIRLRNTEAFF. CDR3 in DNA: TGTGCCAGTAGTATCCGTCTGAGGAACACTGAAGCTTTCTTT. The V call is TRBV19, the J call TRBJ1-1; unclear D gene. Germline CDR1 reads LNHDA; CDR2 reads SQIVND (reference sequence). This CDR3 region has 14 residues. V lost 3 bases and J lost 1, with 9 bases in between.